The 16 T cell receptor beta chains given below trace back to one sample, sequenced in a study of cytomegalovirus exposure and HLA in healthy donors. The PCR had 60 Vbeta and 13 Jbeta primers. This table comes from immunoSEQ multiplex PCR, and its TCRdb copy is limited to in-frame clones, with some not included. The sample lists 100,000 to 150,000 clones; about 73% were seen once. Sample: PBMCs. These receptors were taken from a woman between 50 and 59 years old in good health and CMV-seropositive.

This chain uses TRBV5-1 with TRBJ2-7, with 14 bases fitting TRBD2. Per germline, CDR1 SGHRS and CDR2 YFSETQ. The CDR3 totals 18 residues. After removal of 4 bases from V and 4 bases from J, the junction contained 13 bases not matched to a gene. The CDR3 nucleotides read TGCGCCAGCAGCCCCGCGACTAGCGGGGGGGCGAGTTGGTACGAGCAGTACTTC. Its protein is CASSPATSGGASWYEQYF.

The chain couples TRBV4-1 to TRBJ2-5, with D possibly being TRBD2 (7 bases). Trimming took off 1 base at V and 6 bases at J, with 12 bases between the two ends. Germline values: CDR1 MGHRA, CDR2 YSYEKL. The CDR3 sequence is 14 residues long. Here the CDR3 DNA reads TGCGCCAGCAGCCAAGTTCGGGGGGCGAAGACCCAGTACTTC. This encodes CASSQVRGAKTQYF.

The J gene is TRBJ2-5, the V gene TRBV5-6, with 9 bases aligning to TRBD2. The CDR3 contains 17 residues. CDR1 and CDR2 (germline): SGHDT, YYEEEE. J was trimmed by 2 bases and V by 0 bases; bases with no gene match: 8. CDR3 bases: TGTGCCAGCAGCTTGGCCGTCGCGGGGGGGCTACAAGAGACCCAGTACTTC. Its translation is CASSLAVAGGLQETQYF.

The rearrangement joins TRBV19 to TRBJ1-5; 10 bases align to TRBD1. Germline loops: CDR1 LNHDA, CDR2 SQIVND (reference sequence). The junction had 4 bases not matched to a gene; V was cut back by 2 bases and J by 6 bases. CDR3 length: 15 residues. The CDR3 here is CASSILTGGSQPQHF. CDR3 DNA: TGTGCCAGTAGTATATTGACAGGGGGCAGTCAGCCCCAGCATTTT.

This chain connects TRBV11-3 to TRBJ2-3; 10 nucleotides align to TRBD1. This CDR3 is 18 amino acids long. V trimming: 5 bases; J trimming: 2 bases; junction bases outside the gene matches: 13. CDR1 is SGHNT and CDR2 is YENEEA in the germline V gene. CDR3 residues: CASSVGTGASRLTDTQYF. The CDR3 nucleotides read TGTGCCAGCAGCGTCGGGACAGGGGCCAGCAGACTCACAGATACGCAGTATTTT.

For the CDR3, the DNA is TGTGCCTGGGCAGGCGTTTTTTACGAGCAGTACTTC. This sequence encodes CAWAGVFYEQYF. The gene calls are TRBV30 and TRBJ2-7; no clear D. The CDR3 sequence is 12 residues long. Trimming removed 5 bases from V and 4 bases from J, with 12 bases in between. Germline loops: CDR1 GTSNPN, CDR2 SVGIG (reference sequence).

This clone was detected only a few times. This sequence joins TRBV19 and TRBJ2-1, with 9 bases matching TRBD2. Per germline, CDR1 LNHDA and CDR2 SQIVND (reference sequence). V shed 4 bases, J shed 8 bases, and the junction held 6 bases outside the gene matches. This CDR3 has 14 amino acids. As DNA, the CDR3 is TGTGCCAGTAGTACGGCGGGGGGGTCCCATGAGCAGTTCTTC. This codes for CASSTAGGSHEQFF.

The chain uses TRBV5-6 and TRBJ1-1; weak D call: TRBD1 (5 bases). The CDR3 totals 13 residues. Germline V CDR1 and CDR2: SGHDT, YYEEEE. V gave up 6 bases and J gave up 4 bases, with 13 bases separating them. The CDR3 loop reads CASTSGGVTEAFF. For the CDR3, the DNA is TGTGCCAGCACCTCGGGGGGTGTCACTGAAGCTTTCTTT.

V usage is TRBV6-5 and J usage is TRBJ2-7; 9 positions agree with TRBD1. Germline CDR1 and CDR2: MNHEY and SVGAGI. CDR3 size: 13 residues. DNA of the CDR3: TGTGCAGTCCGGGACAGGGCTGCAGCGAGGCAGTACTTC. Amino acids: CAVRDRAAARQYF.

This sequence joins TRBV6-6 and TRBJ2-5, with D unclear. Looked up from germline, CDR1 is MNHNY and CDR2 is SVGAGI (reference sequence). The V and J ends lost 4 bases and 4 bases respectively, with 10 bases between them. CDR3 length: 13 residues. CDR3 protein: CASSSPSRETQYF. The CDR3 DNA sequence: TGTGCCAGCAGTTCACCGAGCCGAGAGACCCAGTACTTC.

CDR3 sequence reads: CASERPGTGENVLTF. The CDR3 DNA reads TGTGCCAGCGAACGACCCGGGACAGGTGAGAACGTCCTGACTTTC. The V and J genes are TRBV19 and TRBJ2-6; 8 positions match TRBD1. CDR1 is LNHDA, CDR2 SQIVND, per germline (reference sequence). CDR3 length equals 15 residues. V lost 9 bases, J lost 10 bases, and 14 bases stayed unmatched.

The rearrangement joins TRBV27 to TRBJ2-3; 8 bases match TRBD1. V gave up 2 bases and J gave up 6 bases; unmatched junction bases: 10. Germline CDR1 is MNHEY and CDR2 is SMNVEV (reference sequence). The CDR3 sequence is 16 residues long. The CDR3 DNA is TGTGCCAGCAGTTTACAGGGGGACAGGTCCGCTGATACGCAGTATTTT. This codes for CASSLQGDRSADTQYF.

This chain connects TRBV5-4 to TRBJ1-1; D possibly corresponds to TRBD1 (5 bases). This CDR3 is 13 amino acids long. Germline values: CDR1 SGHNT, CDR2 YYREEE (reference sequence). V dropped 6 bases and J dropped 3 bases, with 12 bases sitting between them. CDR3 coding DNA: TGTGCCAGCACCAGCGGGGCGGACACTGAAGCTTTCTTT. Translation gives CASTSGADTEAFF.

On this clone itself: Germline is not matched at one junction end, which may reflect a read error. CDR3 loop: CSSSWVGGEAFF. The CDR3, as DNA: TGTTCCAGCAGCTGGGTCGGGGGAGAAGCTTTCTTT. The J gene is TRBJ1-1, the V gene TRBV7-9; perhaps TRBD1 as D (5 bases). CDR1 SEHNR and CDR2 FQNEAQ come from the germline V gene (reference sequence). The CDR3 contains 12 residues.

Here the CDR3 DNA reads TGTGCCAGCAGTGAAGCGCGCCAGGATTATAATTCACCCCTCCACTTT. It translates to CASSEARQDYNSPLHF. J is TRBJ1-6 and V is TRBV6-1; D is uncertain. The length of the CDR3 is 16 residues. Trimming left V 0 bases short and J 4 bases short, with 10 bases between. Per germline, CDR1 MNHNS and CDR2 SASEGT.

The J gene is TRBJ1-5, the V gene TRBV6-4; 8 positions match TRBD1. V lost 6 bases, J lost 1 base, and 5 bases stayed unmatched. Per germline, CDR1 MRHNA and CDR2 SNTAGT. The CDR3 has 15 amino acids. The CDR3 region has the DNA TGTGCCAGCAGCGCGAGACAGGGGAGCAATCAGCCCCAGCATTTT. Its translation: CASSARQGSNQPQHF.